The 17 T cell receptor beta chains in this list originate from one sample, sequenced in a study of post-analysis software for immune sequencing data. Study outcomes and limitations: Relative to controls, patients had about 5 TRBV segments at higher frequency, with TRBV5-6, TRBV5-1 and TRBV20-1 among these.

For these receptors, no antigen is known. TCR beta cDNA libraries had unique molecular identifiers. TCRdb analysed the PCR reads with MiXCR anew, one entry per CDR3 protein. The sample holds fewer than 850,000 distinct CDR3 sequences, about 45% seen once. The sample consisted of blood. All receptors derive from a girl between 5 and 17 years old with multiple sclerosis.

The rearrangement joins TRBV4-1 to TRBJ1-1; a possible D gene is TRBD1 (6 bases). CDR1 is MGHRA and CDR2 is YSYEKL in the germline V gene. Trimming took 0 bases from V and 5 from J, leaving 16 bases between them. This CDR3 spans 16 amino acids. CDR3 DNA: TGCGCCAGCAGCCAAGATCTCACAGGGAGGAGGACTGAAGCTTTCTTT. Translated, it gives CASSQDLTGRRTEAFF.

The J gene is TRBJ2-3, the V gene TRBV5-1; the D gene is possibly TRBD2 (6 bases). Trimming shortened V by 0 bases and J by 2 bases, and 13 bases separated the two germline ends. The CDR3 is 16 residues long. Germline V CDR1 and CDR2: SGHRS, YFSETQ. The CDR3 here is CASSLVVAAYTDTQYF. CDR3 DNA: TGCGCCAGCAGCTTGGTGGTAGCGGCTTACACAGATACGCAGTATTTT.

Only one count was recorded for this clonotype. Its ends do not fully match the called genes, so a read error is possible. The rearrangement uses TRBV29-1 and TRBJ1-5; no clear D gene. Germline assignment: CDR1 SQVTM and CDR2 ANQGSEA. The CDR3 contains 21 residues. The CDR3 reads CCVEVLPKGSRMKSSNQPQHF. The CDR3 region has the DNA TGCTGCGTTGAAGTCCTCCCAAAGGGCTCCCGAATGAAGTCATCGAATCAGCCCCAGCATTTT.

The V and J genes are TRBV3-1 and TRBJ1-3; D is undetermined. The germline V and J ends were trimmed by 5 bases and 0 bases, with 11 bases remaining between them. The CDR3 loop spans 15 amino acids. The V gene's germline CDR1 is LGHDT and CDR2 YNNKEL (reference sequence). The DNA of the CDR3 is TGTGCCAGCAGCTACGGGCACCTCTCTGGAAACACCATATATTTT. Translated: CASSYGHLSGNTIYF.

This clonotype was seen a handful of times. The rearrangement joins TRBV20-1 to TRBJ2-7; D is uncertain. Trimming removed 3 bases from V and 5 bases from J, with 5 bases in between. CDR3 size: 10 residues. CDR1 DFQATT and CDR2 SNEGSKA come from the germline V gene (reference sequence). CDR3 residues: CSASNHEQYF. The CDR3, as DNA: TGCAGTGCTAGTAACCACGAGCAGTACTTC.

The chain carries TRBV20-1 and TRBJ2-6; D call uncertain. The CDR3 extends over 14 amino acids. Germline assignment: CDR1 DFQATT and CDR2 SNEGSKA (reference sequence). V was shortened by 4 bases and J by 0 bases, with 7 bases between the two germline ends. As DNA, the CDR3 is TGCAGTGCTACCGTTCGCTCTGGGGCCAACGTCCTGACTTTC. Translating it yields CSATVRSGANVLTF.

This sequence joins TRBV9 and TRBJ2-1; 13 nucleotides align to TRBD2. The trim removed 0 bases at V and 4 bases at J, leaving 10 bases unmatched. CDR1 and CDR2 from the germline V gene are SGDLS and YYNGEE. This CDR3 region has 19 residues. CDR3 sequence (DNA): TGTGCCAGCAGCGTAGGAAGGGGGCAGGGACTAGCGGGATACAATGAGCAGTTCTTC. This codes for CASSVGRGQGLAGYNEQFF.

V gene TRBV29-1 combines with J gene TRBJ1-1; no clear D. The germline V gene has CDR1 SQVTM and CDR2 ANQGSEA. V shed 4 bases and J shed 1 base, with 10 bases lying between them. This CDR3 has 13 amino acids. The CDR3 loop reads CSVVGITNTEAFF. The CDR3 DNA reads as TGCAGCGTTGTAGGGATAACGAACACTGAAGCTTTCTTT.

The table lists this clonotype with a few counts. The chain uses TRBV7-6 and TRBJ1-2; D unclear. Trimming left V 4 bases short and J 1 base short, with 13 bases between. Germline-derived CDR1 and CDR2 are SGHVS and FNYEAQ. CDR3 length: 15 amino acids. The CDR3 loop is CASSSRSSHNYGYTF. In DNA form, the CDR3 reads TGTGCCAGCAGCTCTCGGTCATCTCATAACTATGGCTACACCTTC.

The CDR3 protein is CSARDRNQNEKLFF. The CDR3 DNA reads as TGCAGTGCTAGAGATCGCAACCAAAATGAAAAACTGTTTTTT. V and J are TRBV20-1 and TRBJ1-4; D remains ambiguous. The V end lost 0 bases, the J end lost 5 bases, and 10 bases lay between the germline ends. Germline loops: CDR1 DFQATT, CDR2 SNEGSKA (reference sequence). The CDR3 loop spans 14 amino acids.

The chain couples TRBV28 to TRBJ2-4; no clear D gene. Per germline, CDR1 MDHEN and CDR2 SYDVKM. Deletions cut 2 bases from V and 11 bases from J, with 13 bases between. The CDR3 has 13 residues. The CDR3 DNA reads TGTGCCAGCAGTTTAAATGGAGTCGGCTTTCAGTACTTC. Its protein product is CASSLNGVGFQYF.

This chain connects TRBV29-1 to TRBJ2-7, with 9 bases matching TRBD1. The CDR3 is 12 residues long. The trim removed 4 bases at V and 5 bases at J, leaving 3 bases unmatched. Germline-derived CDR1 and CDR2 are SQVTM and ANQGSEA. CDR3 in amino acids: CSVGQGGDEQYF. For the CDR3, the DNA is TGCAGCGTTGGACAGGGGGGAGACGAGCAGTACTTC.

This clonotype was detected a few times. The J gene is TRBJ2-5, the V gene TRBV10-3, with no clear D. V was cut by 0 bases and J by 1 base, with 6 bases left in between. The CDR3 covers 14 residues. Germline V gene lookup returns CDR1 ENHRY and CDR2 SYGVKD. In DNA, the CDR3 is TGTGCCATCAGTGAGTCCAGGATCCAAGAGACCCAGTACTTC. Protein sequence: CAISESRIQETQYF.

The chain has TRBV4-2 and TRBJ1-3, with D uncertain. Trimming stripped 0 bases from V and 2 bases from J, with 8 bases between. Germline assignment: CDR1 LGHNA and CDR2 YNFKEQ. The CDR3 spans 15 residues. The DNA for the CDR3 is TGTGCCAGCAGCCAAGATGTGGCAGCTGGAAACACCATATATTTT. Its translation is CASSQDVAAGNTIYF.

The chain joins TRBV5-1 to TRBJ2-1; 7 nucleotides match TRBD2. The germline gives CDR1 SGHRS, CDR2 YFSETQ. The CDR3 is 15 amino acids. V was clipped by 4 bases and J by 8 bases; unmatched bases: 12. CDR3 region: CASSGEGREYDEQFF. CDR3 bases: TGCGCCAGCAGCGGGGAGGGGCGGGAGTACGATGAGCAGTTCTTC.

The chain uses TRBV6-2 or TRBV6-3 and TRBJ2-1; D is undetermined. This CDR3 is built from 14 residues. CDR1 is MNHEY, CDR2 SVGEGT, per germline. The germline V and J ends were trimmed by 10 bases and 6 bases, with 19 bases remaining between them. CDR3 DNA sequence: TGTGCCACTGCCCCCCCCCCTCCTCTCAATGAGCAGTTCTTC. It encodes CATAPPPPLNEQFF.

The gene calls are TRBV10-3 and TRBJ2-3; 14 bases are a match to TRBD2. The CDR3 length is 14 residues. Germline assignment: CDR1 ENHRY and CDR2 SYGVKD. Trimming at V came to 7 bases and at J to 5 bases, leaving 2 bases not matched to a gene. This CDR3 reads CAIKGLAGVDTQYF. CDR3 sequence (DNA): TGTGCCATCAAGGGACTAGCGGGAGTAGATACGCAGTATTTT.